Shown below are 4 T cell receptor beta chains from a single sample sequenced in a study of T cells after yellow fever vaccination. Via MiXCR, TCRdb re-called the 5' RACE reads, giving one row per CDR3 protein. The table includes a few hundred thousand distinct CDR3 sequences, roughly 4.3% detected once. The sequencing used PBMCs, collected 5 days after the yellow fever booster vaccination. These receptors all come from a man aged 18 to 30 who received the YFV17D yellow fever vaccine.

This clonotype has a count of ten or more. V and J are TRBV5-1 and TRBJ1-5; D unresolved. The CDR3 is 14 amino acids. The germline CDR1 and CDR2 sequences are SGHRS and YFSETQ. V lost 4 bases, J lost 9 bases, and 17 bases lay in between. CDR3 residues: CASSISGPPGPQHF. For the CDR3, the DNA is TGCGCCAGCAGCATATCCGGGCCACCTGGGCCCCAGCATTTT.

This chain connects TRBV20-1 to TRBJ2-5, with D possibly called TRBD1 or TRBD2 (5 bases each). V dropped 4 bases and J dropped 10 bases, with 22 bases sitting between them. The CDR3 runs to 14 residues. Germline values: CDR1 DFQATT, CDR2 SNEGSKA (reference sequence). The CDR3 nucleotides read TGCAGTGCTATCGGGACGGACGATACGCAGGACCAGTACTTC. As protein: CSAIGTDDTQDQYF.

This clonotype came up a few times. This sequence joins TRBV5-1 and TRBJ1-2, with D possibly matching TRBD1 (5 bases). The germline V gene has CDR1 SGHRS and CDR2 YFSETQ. The ends were cut back, 4 bases at V and 7 bases at J, with 20 bases in the middle. There are 15 residues in the CDR3. CDR3 protein: CASSTSTGPSGGYTF. DNA for the CDR3: TGCGCCAGCAGCACGAGCACAGGACCCTCGGGTGGCTACACCTTC.

The chain couples TRBV20-1 to TRBJ1-2; D remains ambiguous. Germline values: CDR1 DFQATT, CDR2 SNEGSKA (reference sequence). Trimming removed 6 bases at V and 5 bases at J, with 10 bases between. CDR3 length: 11 residues. The CDR3 DNA reads TGCAGTGCCCAGACCGATTATGGCTACACCTTC. Residues: CSAQTDYGYTF.